The 29 T cell receptor beta chains presented below share a single source sample, sequenced in a study of vaccination and CD4 T cells after COVID-19. The Oncomine TCR Beta short-read assay was what sequenced the DNA obtained from cultured CD4+ T cells. MiXCR, run by TCRdb on the PCR reads, gives a single entry per CDR3 protein. The sample lists some 19,000 distinct CDR3 sequences, approximately 38% seen once, with around an eighth in the top ten. Treatment given: roughly ten-day PBMC culture with coronavirus spike peptide pools or control peptides (ViraFEST assay). These receptors are not linked to any known antigen. The sample comprised cultured CD4+ T cells from blood. These receptor sequences come from a human donor with COVID-19.

This rearrangement joins TRBV20-1 to TRBJ1-5; D is uncertain. This CDR3 contains 15 residues. V lost 0 bases and J 1 base, leaving 10 bases between the germline ends. Germline CDR1 reads DFQATT; CDR2 reads SNEGSKA (reference sequence). The CDR3 loop is CSARDVGRSNQPQHF. The CDR3 coding sequence is TGCAGTGCTAGAGATGTGGGTAGGAGCAATCAGCCCCAGCATTTT.

This clonotype showed up just a few times. V and J are TRBV6-2 or TRBV6-3 and TRBJ2-5; 7 bases agree with TRBD1. V was clipped by 7 bases and J by 5 bases; unmatched bases: 13. The germline CDR1 and CDR2 sequences are MNHEY and SVGEGT. The length of the CDR3 is 15 residues. CDR3 amino acids: CASTKKRGGWETQYF. CDR3 DNA sequence: TGTGCCAGCACCAAAAAGCGAGGGGGCTGGGAGACCCAGTACTTC.

This clonotype was seen a handful of times. This chain connects TRBV7-2 to TRBJ1-2; TRBD1 matches 9 bases. The J segment lost 4 bases and the V segment lost 5 bases, leaving 11 bases of the junction unmatched. The CDR3 loop spans 16 amino acids. Germline loops: CDR1 SGHTA, CDR2 FQGNSA. The CDR3 region is CASSGGTGPSAYGYTF. CDR3 sequence (DNA): TGTGCCAGCAGCGGGGGGACAGGGCCCTCCGCCTATGGCTACACCTTC.

This clonotype was counted only a few times. The V call is TRBV11-1, the J call TRBJ2-3; 7 bases are a match to TRBD1. Per germline, CDR1 SGHAT and CDR2 FQDESV (reference sequence). The CDR3 sequence is 16 residues long. After removal of 1 base from V and 3 bases from J, the junction contained 7 bases not matched to a gene. DNA of the CDR3: TGTGCCAGCAGCTTAGGGAAGGGGGCGCGTACAGATACGCAGTATTTT. This codes for CASSLGKGARTDTQYF.

V is TRBV19 and J is TRBJ1-2; TRBD1 agrees at 7 bases. The CDR3 totals 15 residues. Germline trimming cut 4 bases from V and 3 bases from J; bases unmatched to any gene: 8. CDR1 is LNHDA, CDR2 SQIVND, per germline (reference sequence). In DNA, the CDR3 is TGTGCCAGTAGTACCGACAGGGATAGGGACTATGGCTACACCTTC. Translating it yields CASSTDRDRDYGYTF.

V usage is TRBV20-1 and J usage is TRBJ1-2; the match to TRBD1 covers 8 bases. CDR1 and CDR2 from the germline V gene are DFQATT and SNEGSKA (reference sequence). CDR3 length: 14 residues. Losses at the gene ends were 1 base for V and 7 bases for J; bases not matched to a gene: 8. The CDR3 DNA reads as TGCAGTGCTAGAGTCGACAGGGGAGGCTCTGGCTACACCTTC. This translates into CSARVDRGGSGYTF.

This clonotype turned up a few times. The chain joins TRBV11-2 to TRBJ1-5; 7 nucleotides agree with TRBD1. CDR1 is SGHAT and CDR2 is FQNNGV in the germline V gene. The junction had 5 bases not matched to a gene; V was cut back by 5 bases and J by 7 bases. There are 13 residues in the CDR3. The CDR3 is CASSHRDSQPQHF. CDR3 DNA: TGTGCCAGCAGCCACCGGGACAGCCAGCCCCAGCATTTT.

V and J are TRBV11-3 and TRBJ1-2; D is undetermined. The length of the CDR3 is 13 residues. CDR1 and CDR2 from the germline V gene are SGHNT and YENEEA. V lost 1 base to trimming and J lost 3 bases, with 6 bases between them. CDR3 in amino acids: CASSLAGDYGYTF. For the CDR3, the DNA is TGTGCCAGCAGCTTAGCTGGGGACTATGGCTACACCTTC.

The chain couples TRBV15 to TRBJ1-1; D remains unclear. Trimming took 1 base from V and 2 from J, leaving 5 bases between them. The CDR3 is 13 amino acids. Germline V gene lookup returns CDR1 LNHNV and CDR2 YYDKDF (reference sequence). CDR3 protein: CATSRAGNTEAFF. The CDR3 DNA reads TGTGCCACCAGCAGAGCTGGCAACACTGAAGCTTTCTTT.

The V call is TRBV2, the J call TRBJ2-2; D perhaps matches TRBD1 (6 bases). The CDR3 runs to 15 residues. Trimming took 8 bases from V and 4 from J, leaving 17 bases between them. CDR1 and CDR2 (germline): SNHLY, FYNNEI. The CDR3 here is CASVPVGAGTGELFF. As DNA, the CDR3 is TGTGCCAGCGTTCCGGTGGGGGCCGGCACCGGGGAGCTGTTTTTT.

This clonotype came up a few times. The J gene is TRBJ1-1, the V gene TRBV11-3; D is undetermined. This CDR3 is 14 amino acids long. The ends were cut back, 5 bases at V and 0 bases at J, with 10 bases in the middle. The germline V gene encodes CDR1 SGHNT and CDR2 YENEEA. CDR3 DNA sequence: TGTGCCAGCAGCCGTAGGAGCATGAACACTGAAGCTTTCTTT. This encodes CASSRRSMNTEAFF.

The chain uses TRBV2 and TRBJ2-7; D not resolved. Germline V gives CDR1 SNHLY, CDR2 FYNNEI. V lost 3 bases to trimming and J lost 0 bases, with 12 bases between them. The CDR3 has 15 residues. The CDR3 here is CASSDVTIGSYEQYF. CDR3 nucleotides: TGTGCCAGCAGTGACGTAACCATTGGCTCCTACGAGCAGTACTTC.

This rearrangement joins TRBV6-2 or TRBV6-3 to TRBJ2-3, with 9 positions matching TRBD2. Germline V gene sequence: CDR1 MNHEY, CDR2 SVGEGT. After removal of 10 bases from V and 1 base from J, the junction contained 9 bases not matched to a gene. The CDR3 has 15 amino acids. The CDR3 nucleotides are TGTGCCACACTAACGCGACTAGCGGGCACAGATACGCAGTATTTT. Translated, it gives CATLTRLAGTDTQYF.

This clonotype was detected a few times. The chain recombines TRBV20-1 with TRBJ2-3; TRBD2 is a possible D gene (5 bases). CDR3 length: 13 amino acids. From germline, CDR1 is DFQATT and CDR2 SNEGSKA (reference sequence). V lost 3 bases to trimming and J lost 5 bases, with 12 bases between them. CDR3 DNA sequence: TGCAGTGCTAGGGCCCTAGGGAGAGATACGCAGTATTTT. The encoded protein is CSARALGRDTQYF.

The chain couples TRBV5-1 to TRBJ2-3; D might be TRBD1 (5 bases). CDR1 and CDR2 from the germline V gene are SGHRS and YFSETQ. The CDR3 runs to 14 residues. Trimming took 0 bases from V and 4 from J, leaving 9 bases between them. The CDR3 DNA reads TGCGCCAGCAGCTTGGGGGGCATATCAGATACGCAGTATTTT. This sequence encodes CASSLGGISDTQYF.

The rearrangement joins TRBV6-1 to TRBJ2-7, with TRBD2 identical over 13 bases. In germline, CDR1 is MNHNS, CDR2 SASEGT. The length of the CDR3 is 13 residues. The CDR3, as DNA: TGTGCAACCGGGACTAGCGGGGTGTACGAGCAGTACTTC. Amino acids: CATGTSGVYEQYF.

The chain is built from TRBV9 and TRBJ1-5, with D tentatively TRBD1 (6 bases). Germline loops: CDR1 SGDLS, CDR2 YYNGEE. This CDR3 has 19 residues. Trimming pared 0 bases from V and 3 bases from J, leaving 22 bases between. CDR3 amino acids: CASSVAEALGHRFNQPQHF. In nucleotides, the CDR3 is TGTGCCAGCAGCGTAGCTGAGGCGTTGGGACACCGATTCAATCAGCCCCAGCATTTT.

The chain couples TRBV2 to TRBJ2-1, with 10 bases fitting TRBD2. CDR1 SNHLY and CDR2 FYNNEI come from the germline V gene. V trimming: 7 bases; J trimming: 8 bases; junction bases outside the gene matches: 5. The CDR3 spans 13 residues. The DNA of the CDR3 is TGTGCCAGCAAGGAGCGGGGGGGTTATGAGCAGTTCTTC. This encodes CASKERGGYEQFF.

J is TRBJ2-2 and V is TRBV4-1, with D tentatively TRBD1 or TRBD2 (6 bases each). The germline V gene encodes CDR1 MGHRA and CDR2 YSYEKL. The CDR3 length is 15 residues. Trimming took 5 bases from V and 5 from J, leaving 15 bases between them. CDR3 nucleotide sequence: TGCGCCAGCAGCGGAGGGGGGTTTCATACCGGGGAGCTGTTTTTT. It yields the protein CASSGGGFHTGELFF.

The chain uses TRBV4-3 and TRBJ2-7; D not resolved. V lost 2 bases and J 0 bases, leaving 11 bases between the germline ends. This CDR3 contains 15 residues. The germline gives CDR1 LGHNA, CDR2 YSLEER. CDR3 amino acids: CASSQTGPVSYEQYF. In nucleotides, the CDR3 is TGCGCCAGCAGCCAAACTGGACCGGTCTCCTACGAGCAGTACTTC.

The V call is TRBV6-5, the J call TRBJ1-1; D not certain. Germline CDR1 and CDR2: MNHEY and SVGAGI. Between the trimmed V and J ends, which lost 2 bases and 1 base, there was a span of 8 bases. The CDR3 loop spans 14 amino acids. Written as DNA, the CDR3 is TGTGCCAGCAGTTACAAGGCCAAGAACACTGAAGCTTTCTTT. Its protein is CASSYKAKNTEAFF.

This clonotype has only a few counts. The rearrangement joins TRBV5-4 to TRBJ2-5, with 8 bases lining up with TRBD2. J gave up 10 bases and V 1 base, and 12 bases lay outside the gene matches. This CDR3 comprises 15 residues. From germline, CDR1 is SGHNT and CDR2 YYREEE (reference sequence). The CDR3 region has the DNA TGTGCCAGCAGCTTGTCACGGGGGGGTGTAGGGCGCCAGTACTTC. It translates to CASSLSRGGVGRQYF.

This chain connects TRBV2 to TRBJ1-5, with a tentative D call TRBD1 (6 bases). Deletions cut 1 base from V and 2 bases from J, with 6 bases between. This CDR3 is 14 amino acids long. CDR1 and CDR2 (germline): SNHLY, FYNNEI. CDR3 nucleotide sequence: TGTGCCAGCAGTGAAGACAGGGGCAATCAGCCCCAGCATTTT. It specifies CASSEDRGNQPQHF.

Only a few counts were recorded for this clonotype. The chain uses TRBV6-2 or TRBV6-3 and TRBJ2-2, with 7 bases aligning to TRBD1. Unmatched junction bases numbered 9, after V lost 6 bases and J lost 2 bases. CDR3 size: 16 residues. In germline, CDR1 is MNHEY, CDR2 SVGEGT. The CDR3, as DNA: TGTGCCAGCAGCTTAGCCGGGACAGTTAACACCGGGGAGCTGTTTTTT. Translated: CASSLAGTVNTGELFF.

The CDR3: CASTPDTYEQYF. The CDR3 DNA reads TGTGCCAGCACCCCGGACACATACGAGCAGTACTTC. This sequence joins TRBV2 and TRBJ2-7; D might be TRBD1 (5 bases). Germline lookup yields CDR1 SNHLY and CDR2 FYNNEI. The CDR3 runs 12 residues. Trimming took 7 bases from V and 4 from J, leaving 11 bases between them.

The chain recombines TRBV7-2 with TRBJ2-5; 10 nucleotides agree with TRBD2. The CDR3 runs 14 residues. With V trimmed by 2 bases and J by 9 bases, 6 bases remained unmatched. From germline, CDR1 is SGHTA and CDR2 FQGNSA. The CDR3 protein is CASSLIAGGSSQYF. In DNA form, the CDR3 reads TGTGCCAGCAGCTTAATAGCGGGGGGTTCGTCCCAGTACTTC.

The chain combines TRBV7-2 with TRBJ2-7; D is perhaps TRBD1 (6 bases). CDR3 length: 15 amino acids. Germline CDR1 and CDR2: SGHTA and FQGNSA. With 5 bases removed from V and 0 bases from J, the gap between germline ends came to 14 bases. The CDR3 is CASSSDRLNSYEQYF. The CDR3 nucleotides are TGTGCCAGCAGCAGTGACAGGTTAAACTCCTACGAGCAGTACTTC.

This clonotype has just a few counts. The rearrangement joins TRBV25-1 to TRBJ1-1; a weak D match, TRBD1 (5 bases). CDR1 is MGHDK and CDR2 is SYGVNS in the germline V gene. V was cut by 2 bases and J by 1 base, with 11 bases left in between. CDR3 length equals 15 residues. CDR3 bases: TGTGCCAGCAGTGAAGGTTTCCAGGGGAACACTGAAGCTTTCTTT. This sequence encodes CASSEGFQGNTEAFF.

This chain links TRBV11-2 with TRBJ2-5; TRBD1 might be the D (5 bases). Germline CDR1 SGHAT, CDR2 FQNNGV. The CDR3 extends over 14 amino acids. V lost 5 bases and J lost 9, with 19 bases in between. The CDR3 nucleotides are TGTGCCAGCAGCGTCAGGGAACCCTCCAGGGCCCAGTACTTC. The encoded protein is CASSVREPSRAQYF.